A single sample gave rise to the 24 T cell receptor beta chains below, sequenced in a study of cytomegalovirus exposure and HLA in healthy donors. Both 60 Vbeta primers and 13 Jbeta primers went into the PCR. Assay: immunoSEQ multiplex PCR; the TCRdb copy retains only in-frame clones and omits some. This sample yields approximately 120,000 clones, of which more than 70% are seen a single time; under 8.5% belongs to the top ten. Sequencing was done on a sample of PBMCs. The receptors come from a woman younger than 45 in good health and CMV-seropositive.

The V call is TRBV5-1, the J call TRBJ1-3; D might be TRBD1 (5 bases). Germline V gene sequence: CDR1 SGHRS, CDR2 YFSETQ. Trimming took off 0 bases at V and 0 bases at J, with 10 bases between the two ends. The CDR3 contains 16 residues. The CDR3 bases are TGCGCCAGCAGCTTGGTCCCAACAGGCTCTGGAAACACCATATATTTT. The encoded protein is CASSLVPTGSGNTIYF.

CDR3 DNA sequence: TGTGCCAGCAGGGCTTGGACAGGGAGGAACACTGAAGCTTTCTTT. Residues: CASRAWTGRNTEAFF. The chain combines TRBV25-1 with TRBJ1-1, with 8 bases aligning to TRBD1. Germline lookup yields CDR1 MGHDK and CDR2 SYGVNS. The CDR3 length is 15 residues. Unmatched junction bases numbered 7, after V lost 6 bases and J lost 1 base.

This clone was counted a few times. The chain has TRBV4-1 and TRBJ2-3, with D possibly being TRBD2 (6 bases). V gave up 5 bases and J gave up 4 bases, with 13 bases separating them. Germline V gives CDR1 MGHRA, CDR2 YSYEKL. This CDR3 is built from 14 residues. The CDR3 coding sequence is TGCGCCAGCAGCGTACAGGAGGGTGCAGATACGCAGTATTTT. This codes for CASSVQEGADTQYF.

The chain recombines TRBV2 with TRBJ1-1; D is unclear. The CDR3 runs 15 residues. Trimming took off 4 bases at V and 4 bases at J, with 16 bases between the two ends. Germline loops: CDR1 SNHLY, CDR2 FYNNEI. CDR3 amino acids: CASSVFRGGITEAFF. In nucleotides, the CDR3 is TGTGCCAGCAGTGTGTTTCGCGGAGGAATCACTGAAGCTTTCTTT. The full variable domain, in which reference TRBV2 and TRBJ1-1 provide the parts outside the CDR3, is EPEVTQTPSHQVTQMGQEVILRCVPISNHLYFYWYRQILGQKVEFLVSFYNNEISEKSEIFDDQFSVERPDGSNFTLKIRSTKLEDSAMYFCASSVFRGGITEAFFGQGTRLTVV.

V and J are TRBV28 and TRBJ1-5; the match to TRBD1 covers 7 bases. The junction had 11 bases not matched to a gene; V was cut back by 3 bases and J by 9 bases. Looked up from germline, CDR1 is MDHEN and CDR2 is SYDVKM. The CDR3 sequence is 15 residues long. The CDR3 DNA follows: TGTGCCAGCAGTTTCGGGACAGCCCGACGATGGCCCCAGCATTTT. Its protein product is CASSFGTARRWPQHF.

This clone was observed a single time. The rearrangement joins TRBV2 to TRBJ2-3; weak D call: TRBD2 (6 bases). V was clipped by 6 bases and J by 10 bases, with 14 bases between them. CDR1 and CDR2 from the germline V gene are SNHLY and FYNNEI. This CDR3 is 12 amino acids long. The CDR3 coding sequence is TGTGCCAGCAGGGAACTGGGGGGTGCGCAGTATTTT. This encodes CASRELGGAQYF.

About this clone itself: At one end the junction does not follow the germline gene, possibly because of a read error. CDR3: CSSSSGQVAFF. As DNA, the CDR3 is TGTTCCAGCAGTTCCGGACAGGTGGCCTTTTTT. The rearrangement links TRBV7-9 to TRBJ1-4; 7 bases map to TRBD1. There are 11 residues in the CDR3. Germline V CDR1 and CDR2: SEHNR, FQNEAQ (reference sequence).

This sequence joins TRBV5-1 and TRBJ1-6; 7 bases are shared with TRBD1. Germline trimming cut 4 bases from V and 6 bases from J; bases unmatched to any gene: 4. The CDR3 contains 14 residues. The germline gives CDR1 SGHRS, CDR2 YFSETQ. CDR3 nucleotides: TGCGCCAGCAGCCTAGGGACAGCTAATTCACCCCTCCACTTT. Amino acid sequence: CASSLGTANSPLHF.

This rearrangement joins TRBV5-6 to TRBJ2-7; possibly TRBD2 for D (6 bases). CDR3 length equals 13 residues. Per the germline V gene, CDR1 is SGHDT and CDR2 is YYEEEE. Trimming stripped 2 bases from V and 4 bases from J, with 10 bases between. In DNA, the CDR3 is TGTGCCAGCAGCTTCGGGACTTATTACGAGCAGTACTTC. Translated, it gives CASSFGTYYEQYF.

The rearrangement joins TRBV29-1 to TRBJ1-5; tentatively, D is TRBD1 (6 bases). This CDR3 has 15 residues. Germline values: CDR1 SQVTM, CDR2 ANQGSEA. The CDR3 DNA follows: TGCGCCACCTTAGGGGGGGGCTCAGGCAATCAGCCCCAGCATTTT. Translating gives CATLGGGSGNQPQHF.

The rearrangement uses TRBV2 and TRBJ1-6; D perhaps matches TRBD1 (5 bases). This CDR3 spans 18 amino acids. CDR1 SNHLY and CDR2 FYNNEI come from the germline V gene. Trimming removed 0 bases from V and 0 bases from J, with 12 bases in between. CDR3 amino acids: CASSEAAWGYSYNSPLHF. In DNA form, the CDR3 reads TGTGCCAGCAGTGAAGCGGCTTGGGGCTACTCCTATAATTCACCCCTCCACTTT.

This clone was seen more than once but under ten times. The DNA for the CDR3 is TGTGCCAGCAGCTCTAAGACAACCGTTTACAATGAGCAGTTCTTC. This encodes CASSSKTTVYNEQFF. The rearrangement joins TRBV7-9 to TRBJ2-1; D is unclear. In germline, CDR1 is SEHNR, CDR2 FQNEAQ (reference sequence). The CDR3 extends over 15 amino acids. V lost 4 bases, J lost 4 bases, and 14 bases lay in between.

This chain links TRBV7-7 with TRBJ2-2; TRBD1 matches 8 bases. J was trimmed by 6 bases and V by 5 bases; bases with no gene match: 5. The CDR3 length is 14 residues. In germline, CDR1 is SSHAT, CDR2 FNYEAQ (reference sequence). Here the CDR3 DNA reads TGTGCCAGCAGCCCGACAGGGGTGGCCGGGGAGCTGTTTTTT. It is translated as CASSPTGVAGELFF.

The CDR3 DNA is TGTGCCAGTAGTTGGGGACATCAGGGGTATGGCTACACCTTC. Translation: CASSWGHQGYGYTF. The chain is built from TRBV19 and TRBJ1-2; TRBD1 is a possible D gene (6 bases). CDR1 LNHDA and CDR2 SQIVND come from the germline V gene (reference sequence). Deletions cut 5 bases from V and 5 bases from J, with 15 bases between. The CDR3 is made up of 14 amino acids. Combining the CDR3 with reference TRBV19 and TRBJ1-2 gives the whole variable domain DGGITQSPKYLFRKEGQNVTLSCEQNLNHDAMYWYRQDPGQGLRLIYYSQIVNDFQKGDIAEGYSVSREKKESFPLTVTSAQKNPTAFYLCASSWGHQGYGYTFGSGTRLTVV.

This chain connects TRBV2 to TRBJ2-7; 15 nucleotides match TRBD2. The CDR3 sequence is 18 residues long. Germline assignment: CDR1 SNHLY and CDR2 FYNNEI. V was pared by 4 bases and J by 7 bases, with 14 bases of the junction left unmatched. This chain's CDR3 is CASSGGTSGRPPEWEQYF. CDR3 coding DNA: TGTGCCAGCAGTGGGGGGACTAGCGGGAGGCCCCCCGAGTGGGAGCAGTACTTC.

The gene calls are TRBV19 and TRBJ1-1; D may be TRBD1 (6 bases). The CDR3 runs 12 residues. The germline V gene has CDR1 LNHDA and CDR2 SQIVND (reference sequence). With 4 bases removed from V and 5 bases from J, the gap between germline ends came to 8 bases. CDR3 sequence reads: CASSNQGTEAFF. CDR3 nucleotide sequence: TGTGCCAGTAGTAACCAGGGGACTGAAGCTTTCTTT.

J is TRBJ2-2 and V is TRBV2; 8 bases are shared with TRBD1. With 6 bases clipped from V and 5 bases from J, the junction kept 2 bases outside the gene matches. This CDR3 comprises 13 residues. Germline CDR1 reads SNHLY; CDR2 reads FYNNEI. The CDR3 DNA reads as TGTGCCAGCAGGCAGGGGGCAACCGGGGAGCTGTTTTTT. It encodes CASRQGATGELFF.

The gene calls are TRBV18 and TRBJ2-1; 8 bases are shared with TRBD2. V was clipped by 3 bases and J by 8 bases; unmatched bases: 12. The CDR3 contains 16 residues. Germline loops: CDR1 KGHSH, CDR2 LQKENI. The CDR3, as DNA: TGTGCCAGCTCACCTGTCCTGGGGACTAGTTTCCATGAGCAGTTCTTC. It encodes CASSPVLGTSFHEQFF.

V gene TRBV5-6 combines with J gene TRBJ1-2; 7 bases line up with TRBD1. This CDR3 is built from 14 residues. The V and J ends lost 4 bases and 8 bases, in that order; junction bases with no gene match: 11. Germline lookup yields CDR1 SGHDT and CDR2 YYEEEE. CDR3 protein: CASSPALDRSGYTF. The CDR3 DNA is TGTGCCAGCAGCCCTGCCCTGGACAGGAGCGGCTACACCTTC.

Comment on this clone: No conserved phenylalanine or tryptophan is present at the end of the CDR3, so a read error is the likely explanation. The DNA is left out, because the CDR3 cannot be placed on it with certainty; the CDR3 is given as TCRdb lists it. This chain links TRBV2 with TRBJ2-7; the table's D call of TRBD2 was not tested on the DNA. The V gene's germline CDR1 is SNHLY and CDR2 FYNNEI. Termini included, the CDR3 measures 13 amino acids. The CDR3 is CASSGGGLAGEQY.

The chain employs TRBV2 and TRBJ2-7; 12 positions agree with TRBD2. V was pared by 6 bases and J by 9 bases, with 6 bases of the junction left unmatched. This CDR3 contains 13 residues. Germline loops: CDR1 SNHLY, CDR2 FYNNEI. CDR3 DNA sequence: TGTGCCAGCAGGACCGGACTAGCGGGATGGCAGTACTTC. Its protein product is CASRTGLAGWQYF.

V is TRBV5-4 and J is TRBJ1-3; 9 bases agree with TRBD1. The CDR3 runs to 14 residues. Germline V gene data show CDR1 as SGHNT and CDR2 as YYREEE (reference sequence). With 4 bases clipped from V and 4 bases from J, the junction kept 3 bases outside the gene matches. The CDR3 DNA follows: TGTGCCAGCAGCGGGACAGGGTCGGGAAACACCATATATTTT. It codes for CASSGTGSGNTIYF.

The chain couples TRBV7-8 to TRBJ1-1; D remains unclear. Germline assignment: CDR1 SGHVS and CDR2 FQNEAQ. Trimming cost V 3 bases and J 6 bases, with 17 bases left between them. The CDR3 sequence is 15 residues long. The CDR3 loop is CASSFGTWAGAEAFF. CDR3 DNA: TGTGCCAGCAGCTTCGGCACCTGGGCCGGCGCTGAAGCTTTCTTT.

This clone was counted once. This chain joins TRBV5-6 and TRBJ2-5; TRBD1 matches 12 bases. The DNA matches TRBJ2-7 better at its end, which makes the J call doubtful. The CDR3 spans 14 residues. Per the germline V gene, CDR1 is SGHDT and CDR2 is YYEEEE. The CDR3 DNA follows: TGTGCCAGCTGGTCCGGGACAGGGGGCCTCGAGCAGTACTTC. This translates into CASWSGTGGLEQYF.